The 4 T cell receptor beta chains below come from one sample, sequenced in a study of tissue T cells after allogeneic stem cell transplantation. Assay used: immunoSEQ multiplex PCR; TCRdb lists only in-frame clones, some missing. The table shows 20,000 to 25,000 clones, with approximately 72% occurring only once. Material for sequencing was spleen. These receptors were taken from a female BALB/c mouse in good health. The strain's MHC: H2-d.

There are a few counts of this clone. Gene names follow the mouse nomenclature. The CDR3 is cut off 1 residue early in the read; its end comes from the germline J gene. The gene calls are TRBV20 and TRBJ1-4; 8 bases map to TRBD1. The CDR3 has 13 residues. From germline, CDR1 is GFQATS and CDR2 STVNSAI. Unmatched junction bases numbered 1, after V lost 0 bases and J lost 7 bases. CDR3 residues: CGARDRGPERLFF. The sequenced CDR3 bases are TGTGGTGCTAGGGACAGGGGGCCCGAAAGATTATTT. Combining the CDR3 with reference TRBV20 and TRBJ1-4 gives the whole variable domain GALVYQYPRRTICKSGTSMRMECQAVGFQATSVAWYRQSPQKTFELIALSTVNSAIKYEQNFTQEKFPISHPNLSFSSMTVLNAYLEDRGLYLCGARDRGPERLFFGHGTKLSVL.

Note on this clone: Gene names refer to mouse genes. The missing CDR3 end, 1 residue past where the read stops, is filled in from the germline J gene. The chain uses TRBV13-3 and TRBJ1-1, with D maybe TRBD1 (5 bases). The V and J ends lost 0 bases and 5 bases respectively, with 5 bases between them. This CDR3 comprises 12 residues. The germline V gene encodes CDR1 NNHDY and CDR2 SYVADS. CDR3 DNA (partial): TGTGCCAGCAGTGATGGACAGACAGAAGTCTTC. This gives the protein CASSDGQTEVF. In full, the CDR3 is CASSDGQTEVFF.

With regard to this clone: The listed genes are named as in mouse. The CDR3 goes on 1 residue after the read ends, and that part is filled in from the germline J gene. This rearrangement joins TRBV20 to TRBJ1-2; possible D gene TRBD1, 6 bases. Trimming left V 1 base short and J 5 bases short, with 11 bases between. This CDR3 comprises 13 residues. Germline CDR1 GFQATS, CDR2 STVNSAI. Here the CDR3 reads CGARARGDSDYTF. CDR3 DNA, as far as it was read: TGTGGTGCTAGGGCCAGGGGAGATTCCGACTACACC.

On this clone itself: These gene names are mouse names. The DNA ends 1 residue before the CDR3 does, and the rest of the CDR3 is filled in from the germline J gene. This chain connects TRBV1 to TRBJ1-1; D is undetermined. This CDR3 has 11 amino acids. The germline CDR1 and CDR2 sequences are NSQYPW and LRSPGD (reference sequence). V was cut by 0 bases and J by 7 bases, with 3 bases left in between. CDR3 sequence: CTCSADKEVFF. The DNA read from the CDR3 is TGCACCTGCAGTGCAGACAAAGAAGTCTTC.